This T cell receptor beta chain was sequenced during a study of identical twins. Per the germline V gene, CDR1 is SGHDN and CDR2 is FVKESK. The CDR3 is made up of 17 amino acids. Details on this clonotype: The junction departs from the called germline gene at one end, perhaps through a read error.

TCRdb recomputed calls from the 5' RACE reads with MiXCR, one row per CDR3 protein. The profile shows approximately 600,000 distinct CDR3 sequences, 7.1% of them singletons. The sample was also reused in another study, on yellow fever vaccine responses in identical twins.

This chain uses TRBV14 with TRBJ2-6, with D possibly matching TRBD2 (5 bases). The receptor was derived from a young woman in good health. Sample: PBMCs. CDR3 amino acids: CASGQGVRLAGANVLTF. In DNA form, the CDR3 reads TGTGCCAGCGGCCAAGGTGTCAGGTTAGCGGGGGCCAACGTCCTGACTTTC.